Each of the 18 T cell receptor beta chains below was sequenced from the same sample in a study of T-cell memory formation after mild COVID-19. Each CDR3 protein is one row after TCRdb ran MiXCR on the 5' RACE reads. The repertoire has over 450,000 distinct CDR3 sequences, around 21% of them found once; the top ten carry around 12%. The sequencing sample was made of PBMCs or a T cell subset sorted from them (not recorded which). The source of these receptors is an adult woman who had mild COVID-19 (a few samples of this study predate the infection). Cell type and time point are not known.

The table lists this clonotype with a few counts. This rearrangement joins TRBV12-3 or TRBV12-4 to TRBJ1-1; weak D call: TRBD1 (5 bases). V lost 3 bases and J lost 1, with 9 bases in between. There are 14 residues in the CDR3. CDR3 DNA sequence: TGTGCCAGCAGTTTGCTTGGGGCGAACACTGAAGCTTTCTTT. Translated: CASSLLGANTEAFF.

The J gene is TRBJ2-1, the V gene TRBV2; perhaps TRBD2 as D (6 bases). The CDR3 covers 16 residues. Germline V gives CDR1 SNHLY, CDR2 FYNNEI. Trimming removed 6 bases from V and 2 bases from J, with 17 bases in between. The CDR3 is CASSGVAVYAYNEQFF. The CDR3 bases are TGTGCCAGCAGCGGAGTAGCGGTCTACGCCTACAATGAGCAGTTCTTC.

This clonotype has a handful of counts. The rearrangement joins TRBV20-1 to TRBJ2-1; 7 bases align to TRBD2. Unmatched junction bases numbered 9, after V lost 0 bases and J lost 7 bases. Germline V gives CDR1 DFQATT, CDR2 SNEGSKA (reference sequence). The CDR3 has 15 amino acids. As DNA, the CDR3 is TGCAGTGCTAGAGATTTGGGGGGAGGGCCAAATGAGCAGTTCTTC. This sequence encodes CSARDLGGGPNEQFF.

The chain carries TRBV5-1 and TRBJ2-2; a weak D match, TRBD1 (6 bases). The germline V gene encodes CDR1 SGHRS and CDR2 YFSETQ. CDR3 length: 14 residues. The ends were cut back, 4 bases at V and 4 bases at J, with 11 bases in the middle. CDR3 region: CASSQRDTTGELFF. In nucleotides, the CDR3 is TGCGCCAGCAGCCAGAGGGACACCACCGGGGAGCTGTTTTTT.

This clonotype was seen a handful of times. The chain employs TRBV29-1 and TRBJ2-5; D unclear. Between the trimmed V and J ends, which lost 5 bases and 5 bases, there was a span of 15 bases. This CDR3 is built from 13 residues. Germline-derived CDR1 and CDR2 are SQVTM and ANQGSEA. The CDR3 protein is CSVRGLERETQYF. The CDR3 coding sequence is TGCAGCGTTCGTGGCTTAGAGAGGGAGACCCAGTACTTC.

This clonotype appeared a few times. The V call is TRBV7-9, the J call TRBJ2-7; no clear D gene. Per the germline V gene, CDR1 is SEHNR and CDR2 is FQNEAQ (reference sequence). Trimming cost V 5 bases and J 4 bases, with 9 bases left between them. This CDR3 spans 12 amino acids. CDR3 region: CASSPIRYEQYF. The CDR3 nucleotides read TGTGCCAGCAGCCCCATCCGTTACGAGCAGTACTTC.

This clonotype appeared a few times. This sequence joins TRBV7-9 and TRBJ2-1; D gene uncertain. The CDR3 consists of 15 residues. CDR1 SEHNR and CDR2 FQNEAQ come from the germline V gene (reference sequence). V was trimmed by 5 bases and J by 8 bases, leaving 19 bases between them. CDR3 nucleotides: TGTGCCAGCAGCCCCAGGAACTTTGGTTCGGATGAGCAGTTCTTC. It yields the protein CASSPRNFGSDEQFF. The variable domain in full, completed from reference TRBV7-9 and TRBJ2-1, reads DTGVSQNPRHKITKRGQNVTFRCDPISEHNRLYWYRQTLGQGPEFLTYFQNEAQLEKSRLLSDRFSAERPKGSFSTLEIQRTEQGDSAMYLCASSPRNFGSDEQFFGPGTRLTVL.

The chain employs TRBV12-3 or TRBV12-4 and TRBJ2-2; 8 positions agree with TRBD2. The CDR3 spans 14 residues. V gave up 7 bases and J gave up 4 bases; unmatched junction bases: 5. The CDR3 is CASKKRELTGELFF. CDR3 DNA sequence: TGTGCCAGCAAAAAGCGGGAGCTCACCGGGGAGCTGTTTTTT.

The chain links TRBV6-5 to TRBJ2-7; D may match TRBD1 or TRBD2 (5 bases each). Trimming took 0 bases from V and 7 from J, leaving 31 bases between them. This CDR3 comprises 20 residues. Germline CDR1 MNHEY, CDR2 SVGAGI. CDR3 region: CASSYSTSVPGPMSGSEQYF. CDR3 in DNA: TGTGCCAGCAGTTACTCGACTTCTGTTCCGGGGCCTATGAGCGGTAGTGAGCAGTACTTC.

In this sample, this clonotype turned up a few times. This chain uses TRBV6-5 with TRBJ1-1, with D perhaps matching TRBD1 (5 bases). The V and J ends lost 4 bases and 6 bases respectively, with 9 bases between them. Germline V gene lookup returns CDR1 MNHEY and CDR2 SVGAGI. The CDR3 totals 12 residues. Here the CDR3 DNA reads TGTGCCAGCAGTTCAGGGATAGCTGAAGCTTTCTTT. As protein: CASSSGIAEAFF.

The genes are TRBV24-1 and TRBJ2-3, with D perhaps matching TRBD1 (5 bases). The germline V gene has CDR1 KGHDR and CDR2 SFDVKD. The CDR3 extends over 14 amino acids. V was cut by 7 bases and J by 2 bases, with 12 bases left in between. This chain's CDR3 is CATRAQGSTDTQYF. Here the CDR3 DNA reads TGTGCCACCAGAGCGCAGGGTTCCACAGATACGCAGTATTTT.

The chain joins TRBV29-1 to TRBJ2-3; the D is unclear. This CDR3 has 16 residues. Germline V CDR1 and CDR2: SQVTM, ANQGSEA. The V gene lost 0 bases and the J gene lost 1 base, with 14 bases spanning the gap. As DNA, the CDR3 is TGCAGCGTTGAAGACCCAAGTTCAAGGGGCACAGATACGCAGTATTTT. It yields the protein CSVEDPSSRGTDTQYF.

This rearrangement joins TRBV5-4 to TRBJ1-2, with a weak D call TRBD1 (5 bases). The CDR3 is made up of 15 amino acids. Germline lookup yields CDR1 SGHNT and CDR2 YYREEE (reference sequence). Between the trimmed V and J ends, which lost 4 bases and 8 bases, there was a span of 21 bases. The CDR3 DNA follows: TGTGCCAGCAGCCCTGGGGCGCAGGGTGTTGGGGGCTACACCTTC. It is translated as CASSPGAQGVGGYTF.

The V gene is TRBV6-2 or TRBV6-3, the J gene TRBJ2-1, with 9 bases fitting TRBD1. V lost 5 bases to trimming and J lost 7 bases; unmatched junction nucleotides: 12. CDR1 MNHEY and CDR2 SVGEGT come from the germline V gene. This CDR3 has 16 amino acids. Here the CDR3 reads CASSDYRGRILNEQFF. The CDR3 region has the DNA TGTGCCAGCAGTGACTACAGGGGGCGCATATTGAATGAGCAGTTCTTC.

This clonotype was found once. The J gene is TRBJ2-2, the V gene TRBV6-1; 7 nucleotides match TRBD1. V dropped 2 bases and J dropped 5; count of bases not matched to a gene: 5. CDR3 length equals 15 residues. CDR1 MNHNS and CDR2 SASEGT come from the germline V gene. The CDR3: CASSEQGVVTGELFF. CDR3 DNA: TGTGCCAGCAGTGAACAGGGGGTTGTGACCGGGGAGCTGTTTTTT.

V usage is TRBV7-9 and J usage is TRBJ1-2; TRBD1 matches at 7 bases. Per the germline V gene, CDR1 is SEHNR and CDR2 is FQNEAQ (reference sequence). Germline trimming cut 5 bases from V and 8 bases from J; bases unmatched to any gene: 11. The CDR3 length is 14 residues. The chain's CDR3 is CASSLRTGPEGYTF. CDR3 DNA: TGTGCCAGCAGCCTCAGGACAGGACCGGAAGGCTACACCTTC.

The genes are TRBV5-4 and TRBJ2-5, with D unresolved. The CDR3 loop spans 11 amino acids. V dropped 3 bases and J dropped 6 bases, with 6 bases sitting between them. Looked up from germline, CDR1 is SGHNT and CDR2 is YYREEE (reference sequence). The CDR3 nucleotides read TGTGCCAGCAGCTATATGAAGACCCAGTACTTC. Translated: CASSYMKTQYF.

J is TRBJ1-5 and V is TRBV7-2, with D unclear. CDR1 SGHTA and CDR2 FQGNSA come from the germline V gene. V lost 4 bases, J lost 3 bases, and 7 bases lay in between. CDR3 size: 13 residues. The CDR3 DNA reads TGTGCCAGCAGCTCGGACTACAATCAGCCCCAGCATTTT. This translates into CASSSDYNQPQHF.